This T cell receptor (beta chain) comes out of a study of cytomegalovirus exposure and HLA in healthy donors. Study as a whole: In a later analysis, it was reported that the roughly 130 validation repertoires had been produced on the same platform as the 550 to 700 repertoires belonging to the first cohort.

A remark on this clone: Its antigen is not known.

Data came from immunoSEQ multiplex PCR; TCRdb stores just in-frame clones and leaves some out. The profile shows 150,000 or so clones, approximately 89% of them singletons. Overall study results and limits: Under in vitro conditions, three CMV-associated chains were confirmed as specific for CMV antigens.

V shed 5 bases and J 4 bases; nucleotides not matched to a gene: 5. CDR1 and CDR2 (germline): MNHNY, SVGAGI (reference sequence). The CDR3 is 15 residues long. V usage is TRBV6-6 and J usage is TRBJ1-4; the match to TRBD1 covers 9 bases. The specimen was PBMCs. This clonotype was sampled from a woman aged 18-29 years in good health and CMV-seronegative. CDR3 in amino acids: CASSRQGGLNEKLFF. The CDR3 DNA reads as TGTGCCAGCAGTCGACAGGGGGGCCTTAATGAAAAACTGTTTTTT.